One sample yielded the 30 T cell receptor beta chains listed below, sequenced in a study of graft-versus-host responses after intestinal transplantation. The antigens of these receptors remain unknown. Profiling relied on immunoSEQ multiplex PCR, and the TCRdb table lists in-frame clones only, not all of them. The sample carries 100,000 to 120,000 clones, just over 90% recorded once. The sequencing used unstimulated CD8+ T cells sorted from spleen or lymph node cells, collected before intestinal transplant. The receptors here all came from a human donor who received an intestinal transplant.

This chain connects TRBV27 to TRBJ2-7, with 9 bases that match TRBD2. Unmatched junction bases numbered 14, after V lost 5 bases and J lost 3 bases. Germline V lookup: CDR1 MNHEY, CDR2 SMNVEV (reference sequence). CDR3 length: 17 amino acids. The CDR3 DNA reads TGTGCCAGCAGTCCATTCTCTGAGACTAGCGGAAACTACGAGCAGTACTTC. Residues: CASSPFSETSGNYEQYF.

The chain combines TRBV4-1 with TRBJ2-1; D is undetermined. CDR1 and CDR2 from the germline V gene are MGHRA and YSYEKL. The CDR3 loop spans 16 amino acids. With 0 bases removed from V and 4 bases from J, the gap between germline ends came to 13 bases. The CDR3 reads CASSQDAAASYNEQFF. In nucleotides, the CDR3 is TGCGCCAGCAGCCAAGATGCGGCGGCATCATACAATGAGCAGTTCTTC.

This chain links TRBV30 with TRBJ2-1; D uncertain. The CDR3 contains 11 residues. Germline assignment: CDR1 GTSNPN and CDR2 SVGIG (reference sequence). With 5 bases removed from V and 4 bases from J, the gap between germline ends came to 6 bases. CDR3 in amino acids: CAWGSYNEQFF. In nucleotides, the CDR3 is TGTGCCTGGGGGTCTTACAATGAGCAGTTCTTC.

The V call is TRBV14, the J call TRBJ2-5; TRBD2 agrees at 16 bases. Trimming took 5 bases from V and 11 from J; bases not matched to a gene: 5. The CDR3 has 14 amino acids. Germline CDR1 reads SGHDN; CDR2 reads FVKESK. CDR3 DNA sequence: TGTGCCAGCAGCTCCGGGACTAGCGGGAGGGAGCAGTACTTC. Protein product: CASSSGTSGREQYF.

This clone was seen a handful of times. CDR3 in amino acids: CASSPTSPNTGSGNEQYF. CDR3 sequence (DNA): TGCGCCAGCAGCCCGACCAGCCCCAACACGGGATCAGGGAACGAGCAGTACTTC. The chain joins TRBV4-1 to TRBJ2-7, with D perhaps TRBD1 or TRBD2 (5 bases each). V was cut by 4 bases and J by 5 bases, with 27 bases left in between. The CDR3 is made up of 18 amino acids. Germline-derived CDR1 and CDR2 are MGHRA and YSYEKL.

J is TRBJ2-7 and V is TRBV4-1; 8 bases align to TRBD1. The V segment lost 3 bases and the J segment 2 bases; nucleotides outside the gene matches: 6. In germline, CDR1 is MGHRA, CDR2 YSYEKL. CDR3 length: 15 amino acids. The CDR3 nucleotides read TGCGCCAGCAGCCACAAGGGGACAGGACCCTACGAGCAGTACTTC. It codes for CASSHKGTGPYEQYF.

CDR3 amino acids: CASSVGDSYGYTF. CDR3 bases: TGTGCCAGCAGCGTCGGTGACAGTTATGGCTACACCTTC. The chain joins TRBV9 to TRBJ1-2; maybe TRBD1 (5 bases). Germline lookup yields CDR1 SGDLS and CDR2 YYNGEE. Trimming shortened V by 2 bases and J by 5 bases, and 10 bases separated the two germline ends. The CDR3 covers 13 residues.

The rearrangement uses TRBV4-3 and TRBJ2-7; D ambiguous. Germline assignment: CDR1 LGHNA and CDR2 YSLEER. The ends were cut back, 1 base at V and 7 bases at J, with 14 bases in the middle. This CDR3 is 14 amino acids long. The chain's CDR3 is CASSQGGLEEEQYF. CDR3 nucleotide sequence: TGCGCCAGCAGCCAAGGTGGCCTCGAGGAAGAGCAGTACTTC.

The chain carries TRBV27 and TRBJ1-1; D might be TRBD1 (5 bases). In germline, CDR1 is MNHEY, CDR2 SMNVEV (reference sequence). This CDR3 has 14 residues. Trimming took 5 bases from V and 4 from J, leaving 14 bases between them. The CDR3 is CASSLQPRGTEAFF. The CDR3 nucleotides are TGTGCCAGCAGTCTGCAACCGAGGGGCACTGAAGCTTTCTTT.

This clone came up once. The CDR3 sequence: CASSMTANTEAFF. CDR3 sequence (DNA): TGTGCCAGTAGTATGACCGCGAACACTGAAGCTTTCTTT. The V gene is TRBV19, the J gene TRBJ1-1; D gene unclear. Germline-derived CDR1 and CDR2 are LNHDA and SQIVND (reference sequence). The CDR3 loop spans 13 amino acids. The V and J ends lost 3 bases and 1 base respectively, with 6 bases between them.

The V and J genes are TRBV2 and TRBJ2-7, with D possibly being TRBD1 (5 bases). The germline gives CDR1 SNHLY, CDR2 FYNNEI. CDR3 length: 14 residues. V was clipped by 2 bases and J by 3 bases, with 11 bases between them. The CDR3 here is CASSEWVGDYEQYF. DNA for the CDR3: TGTGCCAGCAGTGAATGGGTAGGGGACTACGAGCAGTACTTC. The complete variable domain, with remaining parts taken from reference TRBV2 and TRBJ2-7, reads EPEVTQTPSHQVTQMGQEVILRCVPISNHLYFYWYRQILGQKVEFLVSFYNNEISEKSEIFDDQFSVERPDGSNFTLKIRSTKLEDSAMYFCASSEWVGDYEQYFGPGTRLTVT.

This clone was seen only once. The V and J genes are TRBV30 and TRBJ2-1; 7 bases line up with TRBD1. CDR1 GTSNPN and CDR2 SVGIG come from the germline V gene (reference sequence). CDR3 length: 12 residues. Losses at the gene ends were 2 bases for V and 7 bases for J; bases not matched to a gene: 2. CDR3 bases: TGTGCCTGGAGTCCACAGGGGAATGAGCAGTTCTTC. It yields the protein CAWSPQGNEQFF.

This clone has a single count. The V and J genes are TRBV29-1 and TRBJ1-1; D gene uncertain. This CDR3 has 13 residues. Germline V gives CDR1 SQVTM, CDR2 ANQGSEA. V was clipped by 3 bases and J by 0 bases, with 8 bases between them. For the CDR3, the DNA is TGCAGCGTTGATAGGGCGGTGAACACTGAAGCTTTCTTT. Its translation is CSVDRAVNTEAFF.

The chain has TRBV2 and TRBJ2-2; 13 bases are shared with TRBD2. Germline-derived CDR1 and CDR2 are SNHLY and FYNNEI. J gave up 6 bases and V 6 bases, and 7 bases lay outside the gene matches. CDR3 size: 16 residues. Here the CDR3 DNA reads TGTGCCAGCAGCAGGACTAGCGGGAGTGAGGCCGGGGAGCTGTTTTTT. Amino acids: CASSRTSGSEAGELFF. Looking up the rest from reference TRBV2 and TRBJ2-2 gives the full variable domain: EPEVTQTPSHQVTQMGQEVILRCVPISNHLYFYWYRQILGQKVEFLVSFYNNEISEKSEIFDDQFSVERPDGSNFTLKIRSTKLEDSAMYFCASSRTSGSEAGELFFGEGSRLTVL.

This clone was counted a single time. This chain uses TRBV7-3 with TRBJ2-5; D ambiguous. The CDR3 runs to 14 residues. The germline V gene encodes CDR1 SGHTA and CDR2 FQGTGA. Trimming took off 1 base at V and 2 bases at J, with 8 bases between the two ends. Here the CDR3 DNA reads TGTGCCAGCAGCTTAATAGGGAATCAAGAGACCCAGTACTTC. Translation: CASSLIGNQETQYF.

This clone turned up a few times. The chain couples TRBV28 to TRBJ2-5; maybe TRBD1 (5 bases). Germline V gene sequence: CDR1 MDHEN, CDR2 SYDVKM. Trimming took 1 base from V and 1 from J, leaving 10 bases between them. The CDR3 totals 15 residues. The CDR3 sequence is CASSLFPGFQETQYF. For the CDR3, the DNA is TGTGCCAGCAGTTTATTCCCAGGGTTCCAAGAGACCCAGTACTTC.

The V gene is TRBV5-4, the J gene TRBJ1-4, with 7 positions matching TRBD1. Trimming took 4 bases from V and 3 from J; bases not matched to a gene: 6. The CDR3 sequence is 15 residues long. CDR1 and CDR2 (germline): SGHNT, YYREEE (reference sequence). The CDR3 reads CASSASTGPNEKLFF. The CDR3, as DNA: TGTGCCAGCAGCGCCTCGACAGGGCCTAATGAAAAACTGTTTTTT.

This clone was picked up one time. CDR3 loop: CASSFDGSYNEQFF. The CDR3 region has the DNA TGTGCCAGCAGCTTCGATGGCTCCTACAATGAGCAGTTCTTC. The V and J genes are TRBV11-2 and TRBJ2-1, with D unclear. The V and J ends lost 3 bases and 0 bases respectively, with 6 bases between them. Germline CDR1 SGHAT, CDR2 FQNNGV. CDR3 length: 14 amino acids. Combining the CDR3 with reference TRBV11-2 and TRBJ2-1 gives the whole variable domain EAGVAQSPRYKIIEKRQSVAFWCNPISGHATLYWYQQILGQGPKLLIQFQNNGVVDDSQLPKDRFSAERLKGVDSTLKIQPAKLEDSAVYLCASSFDGSYNEQFFGPGTRLTVL.

The V call is TRBV28, the J call TRBJ2-7; D is unresolved. Between the trimmed V and J ends, which lost 6 bases and 5 bases, there was a span of 11 bases. CDR3 length: 12 residues. CDR1 and CDR2 from the germline V gene are MDHEN and SYDVKM. The CDR3 loop is CASSPSFDEQYF. The CDR3, as DNA: TGTGCCAGCAGCCCCTCGTTCGACGAGCAGTACTTC.

The chain uses TRBV5-1 and TRBJ1-2, with unresolved D. V gave up 2 bases and J gave up 5 bases, with 7 bases separating them. This CDR3 has 12 amino acids. Germline loops: CDR1 SGHRS, CDR2 YFSETQ. CDR3 DNA sequence: TGCGCCAGCAGCTTCAGTTCTTATGGCTACACCTTC. Residues: CASSFSSYGYTF.

This chain connects TRBV7-9 to TRBJ1-1; 7 nucleotides agree with TRBD1. The CDR3 runs 15 residues. Germline assignment: CDR1 SEHNR and CDR2 FQNEAQ (reference sequence). V shed 1 base, J shed 8 bases, and the junction held 10 bases outside the gene matches. CDR3 DNA sequence: TGTGCCAGCAGCTTAGACAGGGGCACCCTAATGGAAGCTTTCTTT. It codes for CASSLDRGTLMEAFF.

The gene calls are TRBV5-1 and TRBJ1-3, with D perhaps TRBD1 (6 bases). The CDR3 covers 15 residues. Germline V CDR1 and CDR2: SGHRS, YFSETQ. V dropped 3 bases and J dropped 4 bases, with 14 bases sitting between them. CDR3 nucleotide sequence: TGCGCCAGCAGCTCTCAAGGGGGGAAGGGAAACACCATATATTTT. Translated, it gives CASSSQGGKGNTIYF.

J is TRBJ2-4 and V is TRBV7-8; 8 bases align to TRBD1. CDR1 is SGHVS, CDR2 FQNEAQ, per germline. The CDR3 spans 18 residues. After removal of 5 bases from V and 1 base from J, the junction contained 13 bases not matched to a gene. Written as DNA, the CDR3 is TGTGCCAGCAGCCCTAGGGGTTCAGGGGGCGCGGCCAAAAACATTCAGTACTTC. Its protein is CASSPRGSGGAAKNIQYF.

The rearrangement joins TRBV6-1 to TRBJ2-7; weak D call: TRBD1 (6 bases). The V gene lost 2 bases and the J gene lost 3 bases, with 17 bases spanning the gap. Germline V gene lookup returns CDR1 MNHNS and CDR2 SASEGT. The CDR3 totals 16 residues. The CDR3 loop is CASSEFLRGNFYEQYF. Here the CDR3 DNA reads TGTGCCAGCAGTGAATTTCTGAGGGGGAATTTCTACGAGCAGTACTTC.

This chain uses TRBV5-1 with TRBJ2-2, with 9 bases aligning to TRBD2. Germline CDR1 reads SGHRS; CDR2 reads YFSETQ. The CDR3 is 16 residues long. Unmatched junction bases numbered 2, after V lost 1 base and J lost 1 base. The CDR3, as DNA: TGCGCCAGCAGCTTGACGACTAGCGGGAACACCGGGGAGCTGTTTTTT. This encodes CASSLTTSGNTGELFF.

The rearrangement links TRBV9 to TRBJ1-2; maybe TRBD1 (5 bases). V dropped 3 bases and J dropped 2 bases, with 8 bases sitting between them. Per germline, CDR1 SGDLS and CDR2 YYNGEE. CDR3 length: 13 residues. In nucleotides, the CDR3 is TGTGCCAGCAGCGAGGAGGGGAACTATGGCTACACCTTC. Translating gives CASSEEGNYGYTF.

The V gene is TRBV27, the J gene TRBJ2-2; D remains unclear. The V end was cut by 5 bases, the J end by 4 bases, with 14 bases between. Germline V gives CDR1 MNHEY, CDR2 SMNVEV (reference sequence). The length of the CDR3 is 15 residues. The chain's CDR3 is CASSPSPPGTGELFF. In nucleotides, the CDR3 is TGTGCCAGCAGTCCATCCCCCCCGGGCACCGGGGAGCTGTTTTTT.

The J gene is TRBJ1-2, the V gene TRBV4-1, with 7 bases that match TRBD1. This CDR3 comprises 16 residues. The germline CDR1 and CDR2 sequences are MGHRA and YSYEKL. V lost 4 bases and J lost 4; bases outside the gene matches: 12. CDR3 nucleotide sequence: TGCGCCAGCAGCCCAATAACAGGCAGGACAGGCTATGGCTACACCTTC. It encodes CASSPITGRTGYGYTF.

About this clone itself: Other DNA sequences in the same sample also yield this CDR3. The V and J genes are TRBV27 and TRBJ2-7; D may correspond to TRBD1 or TRBD2 (5 bases each). V was trimmed by 5 bases and J by 2 bases, leaving 10 bases between them. The V gene's germline CDR1 is MNHEY and CDR2 SMNVEV (reference sequence). The CDR3 contains 13 residues. CDR3 sequence reads: CASSLGTTYEQYF. The DNA for the CDR3 is TGTGCCAGCAGTCTCGGGACCACCTACGAGCAGTACTTC.

Of note for this clone: Other DNA sequences of this sample code for an identical CDR3. This chain uses TRBV27 with TRBJ2-7, with D unclear. The CDR3 consists of 12 residues. Trimming cost V 6 bases and J 0 bases, with 6 bases left between them. Germline CDR1 and CDR2: MNHEY and SMNVEV (reference sequence). CDR3 DNA sequence: TGTGCCAGCAGCGGCTCCTCCTACGAGCAGTACTTC. Translated, it gives CASSGSSYEQYF.